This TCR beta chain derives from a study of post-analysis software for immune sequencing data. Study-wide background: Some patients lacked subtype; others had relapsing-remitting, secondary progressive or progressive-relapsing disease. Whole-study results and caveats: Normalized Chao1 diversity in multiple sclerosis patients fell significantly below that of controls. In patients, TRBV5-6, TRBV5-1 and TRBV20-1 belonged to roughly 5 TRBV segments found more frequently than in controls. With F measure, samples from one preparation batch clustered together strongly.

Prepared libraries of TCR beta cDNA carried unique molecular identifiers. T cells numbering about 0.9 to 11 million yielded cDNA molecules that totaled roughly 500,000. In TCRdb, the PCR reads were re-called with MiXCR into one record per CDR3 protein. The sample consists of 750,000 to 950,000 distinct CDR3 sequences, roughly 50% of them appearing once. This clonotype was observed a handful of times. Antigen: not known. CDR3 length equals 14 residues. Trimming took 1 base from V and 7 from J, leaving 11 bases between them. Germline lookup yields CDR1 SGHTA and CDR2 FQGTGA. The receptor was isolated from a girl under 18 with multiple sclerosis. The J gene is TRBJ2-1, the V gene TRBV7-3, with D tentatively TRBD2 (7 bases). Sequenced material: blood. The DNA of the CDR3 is TGTGCCAGCAGCTTAATGGGGGGGCTTAATGAGCAGTTCTTC. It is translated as CASSLMGGLNEQFF.